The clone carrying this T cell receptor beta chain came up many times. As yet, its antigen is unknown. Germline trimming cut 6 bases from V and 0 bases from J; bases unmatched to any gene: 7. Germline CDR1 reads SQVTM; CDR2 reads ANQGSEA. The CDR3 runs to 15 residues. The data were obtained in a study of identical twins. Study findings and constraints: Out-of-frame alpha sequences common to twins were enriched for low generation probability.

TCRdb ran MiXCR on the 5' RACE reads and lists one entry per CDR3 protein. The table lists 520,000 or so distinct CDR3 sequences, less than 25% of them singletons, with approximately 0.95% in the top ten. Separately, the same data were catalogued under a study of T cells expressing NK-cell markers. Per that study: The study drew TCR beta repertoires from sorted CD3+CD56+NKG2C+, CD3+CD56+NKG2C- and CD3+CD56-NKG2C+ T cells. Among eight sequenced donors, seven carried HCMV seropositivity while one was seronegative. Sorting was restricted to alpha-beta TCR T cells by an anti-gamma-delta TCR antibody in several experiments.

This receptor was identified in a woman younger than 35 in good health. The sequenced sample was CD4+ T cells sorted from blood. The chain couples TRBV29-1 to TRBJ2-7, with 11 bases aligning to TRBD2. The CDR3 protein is CSVYGTSGSSYEQYF. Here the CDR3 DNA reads TGCAGCGTCTACGGGACTAGCGGAAGCTCCTACGAGCAGTACTTC.